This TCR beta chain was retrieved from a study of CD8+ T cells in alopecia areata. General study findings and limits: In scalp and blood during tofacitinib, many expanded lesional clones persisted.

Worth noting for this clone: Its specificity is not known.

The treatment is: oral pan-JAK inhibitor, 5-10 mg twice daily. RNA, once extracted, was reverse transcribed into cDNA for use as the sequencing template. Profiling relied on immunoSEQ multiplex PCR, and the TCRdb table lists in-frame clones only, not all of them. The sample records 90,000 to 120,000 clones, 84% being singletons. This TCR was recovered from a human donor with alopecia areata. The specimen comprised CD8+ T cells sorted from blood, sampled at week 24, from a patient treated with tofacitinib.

This chain's CDR3 is CASSSLQGEETQYF. The CDR3 coding sequence is TGTGCCAGCAGCTCCTTACAGGGAGAAGAGACCCAGTACTTC. This chain uses TRBV7-9 with TRBJ2-5; the D gene is possibly TRBD1 (6 bases). Trimming stripped 4 bases from V and 3 bases from J, with 12 bases between. Germline assignment: CDR1 SEHNR and CDR2 FQNEAQ (reference sequence). This CDR3 has 14 amino acids. The entire variable domain, with the rest obtained from reference TRBV7-9 and TRBJ2-5, is as follows: DTGVSQNPRHKITKRGQNVTFRCDPISEHNRLYWYRQTLGQGPEFLTYFQNEAQLEKSRLLSDRFSAERPKGSFSTLEIQRTEQGDSAMYLCASSSLQGEETQYFGPGTRLLVL.